The rows below give T cell receptor beta chains drawn from one sample of a study of T cells expressing NK-cell markers. Each CDR3 protein gets one entry in TCRdb, which reprocessed the 5' RACE reads and gives no DNA. Its listing shows 150,000 or so distinct CDR3 sequences. The sequencing sample was made of blood T cells: a sorted CD56 or NKG2C T cell subset, CD4+ or CD8+ T cells, or bulk PBMC T cells (not recorded which). The receptor source for this set is a woman aged 45-60 years in good health. The CDR3 runs from the conserved cysteine through the conserved F or W.

CDR3aa: CASGQIGTAHEQYF
v_gene: TRBV7-2
j_gene: TRBJ2-7
len: 14

CDR3aa: CASSLERRRETQYF
v_gene: TRBV7-9
j_gene: TRBJ2-5
len: 14

CDR3aa: CASGGPREEKGQYF
v_gene: TRBV6-2/TRBV6-3
j_gene: TRBJ2-7
len: 14

CDR3aa: CASTSGWELFF
v_gene: TRBV11-2
j_gene: TRBJ2-2
len: 11

CDR3aa: CASSQVGQGSEQYF
v_gene: TRBV3-1
j_gene: TRBJ2-7
len: 14

CDR3aa: CASSPTLGGELFF
v_gene: TRBV12-3/TRBV12-4
j_gene: TRBJ2-2
len: 13

CDR3aa: CSASPRGPSSYNEQFF
v_gene: TRBV20-1
j_gene: TRBJ2-1
len: 16

CDR3aa: CASSLDFTGDTEAFF
v_gene: TRBV11-2
j_gene: TRBJ1-1
len: 15

CDR3aa: CASSQGGAGTSTDTQYF
v_gene: TRBV4-1
j_gene: TRBJ2-3
len: 17

CDR3aa: CASNVVGLAEQFF
v_gene: TRBV2
j_gene: TRBJ2-1
len: 13

CDR3aa: CASSFVSGSVYEQFF
v_gene: TRBV6-5
j_gene: TRBJ2-1
len: 15

CDR3aa: CAAGTNYGYTF
v_gene: TRBV6-5
j_gene: TRBJ1-2
len: 11

CDR3aa: CASAPGDPAWEQFF
v_gene: TRBV3-1
j_gene: TRBJ2-1
len: 14

CDR3aa: CSVEDKDSYEQYF
v_gene: TRBV29-1
j_gene: TRBJ2-7
len: 13

CDR3aa: CSANSGRISSYNEQFF
v_gene: TRBV20-1
j_gene: TRBJ2-1
len: 16

CDR3aa: CSAKMGHDNSPLHF
v_gene: TRBV20-1
j_gene: TRBJ1-6
len: 14

CDR3aa: CASSSSPAYEQYF
v_gene: TRBV7-2
j_gene: TRBJ2-7
len: 13

CDR3aa: CASSPNPGTSPGNEQFF
v_gene: TRBV3-1
j_gene: TRBJ2-1
len: 17

CDR3aa: CSASLVAGAHSRIRAQYF
v_gene: TRBV20-1
j_gene: TRBJ2-3
len: 18

CDR3aa: CASSQALYGLVEQFF
v_gene: TRBV7-8
j_gene: TRBJ2-1
len: 15

CDR3aa: CASSEEDRGQTQYF
v_gene: TRBV11-1
j_gene: TRBJ2-5
len: 14

CDR3aa: CASSYRGLNSPLHF
v_gene: TRBV6-5
j_gene: TRBJ1-6
len: 14

CDR3aa: CSLGGQGKAFF
v_gene: TRBV29-1
j_gene: TRBJ1-1
len: 11

CDR3aa: CATSEDGNEQFF
v_gene: TRBV24-1
j_gene: TRBJ2-1
len: 12

CDR3aa: CASNQEGRSSGANVLTF
v_gene: TRBV3-1
j_gene: TRBJ2-6
len: 17

CDR3aa: CASSQTSGREYNEQFF
v_gene: TRBV13
j_gene: TRBJ2-1
len: 16

CDR3aa: CASSPSLAATYEQYF
v_gene: TRBV19
j_gene: TRBJ2-7
len: 15

CDR3aa: CASSEAESNQPQHF
v_gene: TRBV6-2/TRBV6-3
j_gene: TRBJ1-5
len: 14

CDR3aa: CASSLLSNNEQFF
v_gene: TRBV7-9
j_gene: TRBJ2-1
len: 13

CDR3aa: CASSLYGSSYNEQFF
v_gene: TRBV12-3/TRBV12-4
j_gene: TRBJ2-1
len: 15

CDR3aa: CSVEDQYEQYF
v_gene: TRBV29-1
j_gene: TRBJ2-7
len: 11

CDR3aa: CASSSDEDTEAFF
v_gene: TRBV6-5
j_gene: TRBJ1-1
len: 13

CDR3aa: CASSSGTGWSSYEQYF
v_gene: TRBV27
j_gene: TRBJ2-7
len: 16

CDR3aa: CASRGGDVNNEQFF
v_gene: TRBV5-1
j_gene: TRBJ2-1
len: 14

CDR3aa: CASSQGASATYEQYF
v_gene: TRBV4-1
j_gene: TRBJ2-7
len: 15

CDR3aa: CASSGQGVNEQFF
v_gene: TRBV9
j_gene: TRBJ2-1
len: 13

CDR3aa: CASSLHDRGECYTF
v_gene: TRBV28
j_gene: TRBJ1-2
len: 14

CDR3aa: CASSLVIGELFF
v_gene: TRBV12-3/TRBV12-4
j_gene: TRBJ2-2
len: 12

CDR3aa: CASTGLAGGFEQFF
v_gene: TRBV2
j_gene: TRBJ2-1
len: 14

CDR3aa: CASSLDSFLAKNIQYF
v_gene: TRBV11-2
j_gene: TRBJ2-4
len: 16

CDR3aa: CASSQIGGGSSDHEQYF
v_gene: TRBV7-6
j_gene: TRBJ2-7
len: 17

CDR3aa: CAISDGQGEVEDTQYF
v_gene: TRBV10-3
j_gene: TRBJ2-3
len: 16

CDR3aa: CASRGGGMETQYF
v_gene: TRBV6-1
j_gene: TRBJ2-5
len: 13

CDR3aa: CASSAAKNIQYF
v_gene: TRBV11-2
j_gene: TRBJ2-4
len: 12

CDR3aa: CASSYGGSDEQFF
v_gene: TRBV6-2/TRBV6-3
j_gene: TRBJ2-1
len: 13

CDR3aa: CASSFLRGPNTGELFF
v_gene: TRBV7-8
j_gene: TRBJ2-2
len: 16

CDR3aa: CASSGAGNTGELFF
v_gene: TRBV25-1
j_gene: TRBJ2-2
len: 14

CDR3aa: CASSLVAVAGGSSYNEQFF
v_gene: TRBV7-6
j_gene: TRBJ2-1
len: 19

CDR3aa: CASSQAGVNPGELFF
v_gene: TRBV4-1
j_gene: TRBJ2-2
len: 15

CDR3aa: CAWSVGVGYNEQFF
v_gene: TRBV30
j_gene: TRBJ2-1
len: 14

CDR3aa: CASSQVAGEGNEQFF
v_gene: TRBV14
j_gene: TRBJ2-1
len: 15

CDR3aa: CASSDPGRRDTEAFF
v_gene: TRBV2
j_gene: TRBJ1-1
len: 15

CDR3aa: CASSPGQLNTGELFF
v_gene: TRBV4-1
j_gene: TRBJ2-2
len: 15

CDR3aa: CASSLWDSGRDEQFF
v_gene: TRBV5-1
j_gene: TRBJ2-1
len: 15